Following are 12 T cell receptor beta chains from one sample sequenced in a study of T cell responses to AZD1222 COVID-19 vaccine. The repertoire was sequenced with immunoSEQ multiplex PCR; TCRdb's copy has only in-frame clones and lacks some. The table records over 95,000 clones, about 81% of them present only once. This sample comprised peripheral blood, obtained 28 days after the second AZD1222 dose. Every receptor here comes from an adult who received the AZD1222 COVID-19 vaccine.

V is TRBV27 and J is TRBJ1-5; D ambiguous. CDR1 and CDR2 from the germline V gene are MNHEY and SMNVEV (reference sequence). This CDR3 is built from 11 residues. V lost 8 bases, J lost 6 bases, and 8 bases lay in between. CDR3 nucleotide sequence: TGTGCCAGCGGTCCCGGTCAGCCCCAGCATTTT. Protein sequence: CASGPGQPQHF.

The rearrangement uses TRBV7-9 and TRBJ2-7; TRBD2 agrees at 13 bases. Germline CDR1 is SEHNR and CDR2 is FQNEAQ (reference sequence). CDR3 size: 15 residues. Trimming cost V 5 bases and J 4 bases; bases outside gene matches: 5. CDR3 amino acids: CASSAPGLAGYEQYF. The CDR3 region has the DNA TGTGCCAGCAGCGCACCGGGACTAGCGGGGTACGAGCAGTACTTC.

This clone was observed once. The chain recombines TRBV7-8 with TRBJ2-7; 8 nucleotides align to TRBD1. Germline values: CDR1 SGHVS, CDR2 FQNEAQ. The CDR3 extends over 15 amino acids. Trimming cost V 5 bases and J 3 bases; bases outside gene matches: 9. CDR3 coding DNA: TGTGCCAGCAGCGACTCGGGGACAGGAAACTACGAGCAGTACTTC. Protein sequence: CASSDSGTGNYEQYF. The variable domain in full, with the rest retrieved from reference TRBV7-8 and TRBJ2-7, is GAGVSQSPRYKVAKRGQDVALRCDPISGHVSLFWYQQALGQGPEFLTYFQNEAQLDKSGLPSDRFFAERPEGSVSTLKIQRTQQEDSAVYLCASSDSGTGNYEQYFGPGTRLTVT.

The J gene is TRBJ1-4, the V gene TRBV19; 7 nucleotides agree with TRBD1. Germline assignment: CDR1 LNHDA and CDR2 SQIVND (reference sequence). V lost 6 bases to trimming and J lost 0 bases; unmatched junction nucleotides: 4. This CDR3 is 15 amino acids long. The CDR3 protein is CASSSGTATNEKLFF. CDR3 sequence (DNA): TGTGCCAGTAGCTCCGGGACAGCAACTAATGAAAAACTGTTTTTT.

The chain has TRBV5-6 and TRBJ2-1; D ambiguous. CDR1 is SGHDT, CDR2 YYEEEE, per germline. Trimming took off 0 bases at V and 10 bases at J, with 14 bases between the two ends. CDR3 length: 14 amino acids. The CDR3: CASSLVWPPREQFF. The CDR3 bases are TGTGCCAGCAGCTTGGTCTGGCCCCCAAGGGAGCAGTTCTTC.

The chain recombines TRBV27 with TRBJ1-1; D may be TRBD1 (6 bases). Between the trimmed V and J ends, which lost 5 bases and 4 bases, there was a span of 14 bases. The CDR3 runs 14 residues. Germline V gives CDR1 MNHEY, CDR2 SMNVEV (reference sequence). This CDR3 reads CASSPDVGGTEAFF. The CDR3 nucleotides read TGTGCCAGCAGTCCCGACGTAGGGGGCACTGAAGCTTTCTTT.

The gene calls are TRBV10-2 and TRBJ1-2; the match to TRBD1 covers 7 bases. J gave up 7 bases and V 0 bases, and 8 bases lay outside the gene matches. Germline CDR1 is WSHSY and CDR2 is SAAADI. This CDR3 is built from 15 residues. CDR3 in amino acids: CASSESDDRASGYTF. CDR3 DNA sequence: TGCGCCAGCAGTGAGTCGGATGACAGGGCCTCTGGCTACACCTTC.

J is TRBJ1-2 and V is TRBV14; D gene uncertain. The CDR3 is made up of 11 amino acids. V was cut by 3 bases and J by 8 bases, with 7 bases left in between. Germline V lookup: CDR1 SGHDN, CDR2 FVKESK. CDR3 loop: CASSHRGGYTF. As DNA, the CDR3 is TGTGCCAGCAGCCATCGAGGCGGCTACACCTTC.

CDR3 sequence: CASTLAYEQFF. The CDR3, as DNA: TGTGCCAGCACCCTAGCGTATGAGCAGTTCTTC. The rearrangement joins TRBV11-2 to TRBJ2-1; D might be TRBD2 (6 bases). The CDR3 spans 11 residues. The V end was cut by 7 bases, the J end by 8 bases, with 9 bases between. The germline gives CDR1 SGHAT, CDR2 FQNNGV.

The genes are TRBV19 and TRBJ1-2; D possibly corresponds to TRBD1 (5 bases). The CDR3 runs 15 residues. V lost 7 bases, J lost 2 bases, and 17 bases lay in between. Germline V CDR1 and CDR2: LNHDA, SQIVND (reference sequence). CDR3 loop: CASKGEKRGNYGYTF. The CDR3 nucleotides are TGTGCCAGTAAAGGGGAGAAGAGAGGGAACTATGGCTACACCTTC.

V gene TRBV4-2 combines with J gene TRBJ1-2; D unclear. V lost 2 bases and J lost 5, with 12 bases in between. CDR3 length: 14 residues. In germline, CDR1 is LGHNA, CDR2 YNFKEQ. The CDR3 here is CASSQSRSDYGYTF. The DNA for the CDR3 is TGTGCCAGCAGCCAAAGTAGAAGCGATTATGGCTACACCTTC.

The V and J genes are TRBV27 and TRBJ2-7; TRBD2 matches at 7 bases. Germline CDR1 reads MNHEY; CDR2 reads SMNVEV (reference sequence). The CDR3 has 15 residues. With V trimmed by 2 bases and J by 4 bases, 8 bases remained unmatched. The CDR3 sequence: CASSLVGGSGYEQYF. CDR3 bases: TGTGCCAGCAGTTTAGTTGGCGGGAGCGGTTACGAGCAGTACTTC.